This T cell receptor beta chain was sequenced in a study of regulatory T cells in long-lasting Graves disease. Time point indicated: persistent/refractory GD, antithyroid drugs over 5 years with positive TRAb. Construction of the TCR library relied on RNA isolated from PBMCs. This clonotype was observed many times. The target antigen is unknown. Study conclusions and caveats: Sharing of public clonotypes was greater in persistent patients (about 3,000) than in new patients (around 880).

Arm-PCR of CDR3 regions and iRepertoire HTBI primers were used to build TCR beta libraries. One entry per CDR3 protein, called by TCRdb with MiXCR from the multiplex PCR reads. Of 400,000 to 500,000 distinct CDR3 sequences listed, 21% are singletons. The sample here was peripheral blood mononuclear cells (PBMCs), taken when the disease was refractory, from a patient treated with antithyroid drugs. This receptor was identified in a female donor with Graves disease.

CDR3 sequence: CASSIPRPRRGHYSNQPQHF. The CDR3 bases are TGTGCCAGCAGCATCCCACGACCACGCAGGGGCCATTATAGCAATCAGCCCCAGCATTTT. The chain recombines TRBV11-2 with TRBJ1-5, with D tentatively TRBD1 (6 bases). V gave up 5 bases and J gave up 0 bases, with 26 bases separating them. Germline CDR1 and CDR2: SGHAT and FQNNGV. This CDR3 spans 20 amino acids.